Below, 30 T cell receptor beta chains from the same sample are listed, as sequenced in a study of control samples from healthy donors and cancer patients. TCRdb's copy holds only in-frame clones and misses some; the assay was immunoSEQ multiplex PCR. The sample has over 100,000 clones; 90% are singletons. Sequenced sample: blood. The receptor set was obtained from a man aged 40-49 years in good health.

This rearrangement joins TRBV2 to TRBJ1-2, with 8 nucleotides matching TRBD1. Germline CDR1 and CDR2: SNHLY and FYNNEI. The CDR3 totals 12 residues. V shed 6 bases and J 8 bases; nucleotides not matched to a gene: 5. The CDR3 sequence: CASSGQGQGYTF. The CDR3 nucleotides read TGTGCCAGCAGCGGACAGGGACAAGGCTACACCTTC. Complete variable domain (other parts from reference TRBV2 and TRBJ1-2): EPEVTQTPSHQVTQMGQEVILRCVPISNHLYFYWYRQILGQKVEFLVSFYNNEISEKSEIFDDQFSVERPDGSNFTLKIRSTKLEDSAMYFCASSGQGQGYTFGSGTRLTVV.

The chain carries TRBV19 and TRBJ1-2, with no clear D. The CDR3 extends over 13 amino acids. The germline CDR1 and CDR2 sequences are LNHDA and SQIVND (reference sequence). V shed 3 bases and J shed 4 bases, with 9 bases lying between them. The CDR3 spells CASSMMLSYGYTF. CDR3 nucleotides: TGTGCCAGTAGTATGATGCTGAGCTATGGCTACACCTTC.

The chain is built from TRBV29-1 and TRBJ1-4; 9 positions agree with TRBD1. J lost 10 bases, V lost 7 bases, and 7 bases had no gene match. This CDR3 has 12 amino acids. Germline V CDR1 and CDR2: SQVTM, ANQGSEA. CDR3 loop: CSGRTGVGKLFF. The CDR3 DNA follows: TGCAGCGGACGGACAGGGGTCGGAAAACTGTTTTTT.

The gene calls are TRBV30 and TRBJ1-6, with 7 bases lining up with TRBD1. V lost 5 bases to trimming and J lost 7 bases; unmatched junction nucleotides: 2. Per the germline V gene, CDR1 is GTSNPN and CDR2 is SVGIG (reference sequence). The CDR3 has 12 amino acids. This CDR3 reads CAWGDRNSPLHF. For the CDR3, the DNA is TGTGCCTGGGGGGACAGAAATTCACCCCTCCACTTT.

The J gene is TRBJ1-6, the V gene TRBV4-1, with TRBD1 as a possible D gene (6 bases). This CDR3 spans 17 amino acids. Germline values: CDR1 MGHRA, CDR2 YSYEKL. The V end lost 2 bases, the J end lost 10 bases, and 21 bases lay between the germline ends. This CDR3 is CASSQPAMTGSGSPLHF. DNA for the CDR3: TGCGCCAGCAGCCAACCCGCGATGACAGGCTCCGGATCACCCCTCCACTTT.

This clone appeared once. The chain has TRBV6-5 and TRBJ1-4; weak D call: TRBD1 (5 bases). Germline V lookup: CDR1 MNHEY, CDR2 SVGAGI. The CDR3 sequence is 14 residues long. The V and J ends lost 8 bases and 2 bases respectively, with 12 bases between them. The CDR3 DNA is TGTGCCAGCCAGTGGGGCCAGACTAATGAAAAACTGTTTTTT. Protein sequence: CASQWGQTNEKLFF.

The rearrangement links TRBV3-1 (or the pseudogene TRBV3-2) to TRBJ1-1; D is perhaps TRBD1 (5 bases). Between the trimmed V and J ends, which lost 4 bases and 0 bases, there was a span of 9 bases. The CDR3 has 14 residues. CDR1 LGHDT and CDR2 YNNKEL come from the germline V gene (reference sequence). The chain's CDR3 is CASSLDSLNTEAFF. In DNA form, the CDR3 reads TGTGCCAGCAGCCTTGACAGTTTGAACACTGAAGCTTTCTTT.

V is TRBV10-1 and J is TRBJ1-2, with D maybe TRBD1 (6 bases). Trimming stripped 0 bases from V and 8 bases from J, with 13 bases between. This CDR3 comprises 14 residues. From germline, CDR1 is WNHNN and CDR2 SYGVQD (reference sequence). As DNA, the CDR3 is TGCGCCAGCAGTGAGTCACAGGACAGCCAAGGCTACACCTTC. Its translation: CASSESQDSQGYTF.

V is TRBV7-2 and J is TRBJ2-5, with no clear D. The CDR3 is made up of 13 amino acids. Between the trimmed V and J ends, which lost 2 bases and 3 bases, there was a span of 7 bases. The germline CDR1 and CDR2 sequences are SGHTA and FQGNSA. CDR3 in DNA: TGTGCCAGCAGCTTACCCCTTAAAGAGACCCAGTACTTC. Encoded protein: CASSLPLKETQYF.

The chain links TRBV7-2 to TRBJ2-5, with no clear D. This CDR3 contains 15 residues. Germline CDR1 SGHTA, CDR2 FQGNSA. Trimming shortened V by 1 base and J by 3 bases, and 12 bases separated the two germline ends. CDR3 residues: CASSLGYNLEETQYF. The CDR3 DNA is TGTGCCAGCAGCTTAGGGTATAACCTAGAAGAGACCCAGTACTTC. The whole variable domain, remainder taken from reference TRBV7-2 and TRBJ2-5, is GAGVSQSPSNKVTEKGKDVELRCDPISGHTALYWYRQSLGQGLEFLIYFQGNSAPDKSGLPSDRFSAERTGGSVSTLTIQRTQQEDSAVYLCASSLGYNLEETQYFGPGTRLLVL.

V gene TRBV12-5 combines with J gene TRBJ1-2, with 8 bases identical to TRBD1. Per germline, CDR1 LGHNT and CDR2 FRNRAP. The CDR3 is 14 amino acids. With 5 bases clipped from V and 4 bases from J, the junction kept 6 bases outside the gene matches. This chain's CDR3 is CASGLGQGPYGYTF. The CDR3 DNA reads as TGTGCTAGTGGTCTAGGACAGGGCCCCTATGGCTACACCTTC.

The gene calls are TRBV10-3 and TRBJ1-2, with TRBD1 identical over 7 bases. The CDR3 sequence is 14 residues long. V dropped 6 bases and J dropped 8; count of bases not matched to a gene: 12. Germline V gene sequence: CDR1 ENHRY, CDR2 SYGVKD. Here the CDR3 DNA reads TGTGCCATCAGGAGACAGGGAGCGGATCGGGGCTACACCTTC. Translated, it gives CAIRRQGADRGYTF.

The V call is TRBV6-5, the J call TRBJ2-1, with 10 positions matching TRBD2. CDR3 size: 13 residues. The V gene's germline CDR1 is MNHEY and CDR2 SVGAGI. Unmatched junction bases numbered 8, after V lost 5 bases and J lost 13 bases. CDR3 region: CASSRKAGGPQFF. In nucleotides, the CDR3 is TGTGCCAGCAGTAGAAAAGCGGGGGGGCCTCAGTTCTTC.

This clone was seen once. The rearrangement links TRBV27 to TRBJ2-1; D ambiguous. CDR1 and CDR2 (germline): MNHEY, SMNVEV (reference sequence). With 5 bases removed from V and 1 base from J, the gap between germline ends came to 6 bases. The CDR3 consists of 13 residues. CDR3 DNA: TGTGCCAGCAGTAGGTTTTCCTACAATGAGCAGTTCTTC. It is translated as CASSRFSYNEQFF.

J is TRBJ1-3 and V is TRBV7-8; no reliable D call. CDR3 length: 14 residues. V gave up 5 bases and J gave up 4 bases, with 12 bases separating them. Germline V gene lookup returns CDR1 SGHVS and CDR2 FQNEAQ. For the CDR3, the DNA is TGTGCCAGCAGCCCCATGGCAGCCGGAAACACCATATATTTT. Translation gives CASSPMAAGNTIYF.

This chain connects TRBV5-6 to TRBJ1-6; D is possibly TRBD1 (5 bases). CDR1 is SGHDT and CDR2 is YYEEEE in the germline V gene. This CDR3 has 15 residues. V lost 4 bases to trimming and J lost 9 bases, with 17 bases between them. The CDR3 spells CASSPDGAAVSPLHF. The CDR3 nucleotides read TGTGCCAGCAGCCCGGACGGGGCGGCGGTTTCACCCCTCCACTTT.

The chain links TRBV19 to TRBJ2-7; weak D call: TRBD1 (6 bases). The CDR3 consists of 15 residues. Per the germline V gene, CDR1 is LNHDA and CDR2 is SQIVND (reference sequence). The V gene lost 2 bases and the J gene lost 4 bases, with 15 bases spanning the gap. CDR3 nucleotides: TGTGCCAGTAGTATATCCGGAACCGGACAGTACGAGCAGTACTTC. It specifies CASSISGTGQYEQYF.

The rearrangement joins TRBV18 to TRBJ1-1; D call uncertain. The CDR3 length is 12 residues. V gave up 6 bases and J gave up 4 bases, with 9 bases separating them. Germline CDR1 reads KGHSH; CDR2 reads LQKENI. The CDR3 sequence is CASSRYSTEAFF. In DNA form, the CDR3 reads TGTGCCAGCTCTCGGTACAGCACTGAAGCTTTCTTT.

The chain employs TRBV14 and TRBJ1-2; D unclear. The CDR3 loop spans 13 amino acids. The germline V and J ends were trimmed by 4 bases and 5 bases, with 11 bases remaining between them. Per germline, CDR1 SGHDN and CDR2 FVKESK. CDR3: CASSRTGWYGYTF. The CDR3 bases are TGTGCCAGCAGCCGTACCGGATGGTATGGCTACACCTTC.

V gene TRBV25-1 combines with J gene TRBJ1-2; D is unclear. The V gene's germline CDR1 is MGHDK and CDR2 SYGVNS. The CDR3 spans 13 residues. The V gene lost 6 bases and the J gene lost 7 bases, with 15 bases spanning the gap. This CDR3 is CASRPSRTGGYTF. CDR3 sequence (DNA): TGTGCCAGCAGACCGAGCAGGACGGGTGGCTACACCTTC.

The chain links TRBV6-6 to TRBJ2-1; D is uncertain. Trimming removed 7 bases from V and 6 bases from J, with 13 bases in between. In germline, CDR1 is MNHNY, CDR2 SVGAGI (reference sequence). The CDR3 spans 13 residues. Here the CDR3 reads CASKGVGRNEQFF. Written as DNA, the CDR3 is TGTGCCAGCAAAGGAGTGGGCCGCAATGAGCAGTTCTTC.

The V gene is TRBV7-9, the J gene TRBJ1-5, with D possibly TRBD1 on 5 matching bases. Trimming left V 5 bases short and J 6 bases short, with 11 bases between. CDR3 size: 13 residues. The germline V gene has CDR1 SEHNR and CDR2 FQNEAQ (reference sequence). CDR3 DNA sequence: TGTGCCAGCAGCCCAGGGACCTCTCAGCCCCAGCATTTT. It encodes CASSPGTSQPQHF.

The chain has TRBV3-1 (or the pseudogene TRBV3-2) and TRBJ2-1; TRBD1 agrees at 8 bases. This CDR3 is 15 amino acids long. The V gene's germline CDR1 is LGHDT and CDR2 YNNKEL (reference sequence). Losses at the gene ends were 3 bases for V and 9 bases for J; bases not matched to a gene: 10. The CDR3 loop reads CASSHLVQGGGEQFF. The CDR3 region has the DNA TGTGCCAGCAGCCATCTAGTACAGGGGGGAGGTGAGCAGTTCTTC.

The V call is TRBV15, the J call TRBJ2-5; the D gene is possibly TRBD2 (7 bases). Trimming removed 3 bases from V and 3 bases from J, with 11 bases in between. In germline, CDR1 is LNHNV, CDR2 YYDKDF (reference sequence). The CDR3 has 14 residues. Written as DNA, the CDR3 is TGTGCCACCAGCAGTAGAGGGGGGGAAGAGACCCAGTACTTC. This gives the protein CATSSRGGEETQYF.

This clone was counted only a few times. The CDR3: CASKGREGEKLFF. In nucleotides, the CDR3 is TGCGCCAGCAAAGGAAGGGAGGGTGAAAAACTGTTTTTT. The rearrangement links TRBV10-2 to TRBJ1-4; D unresolved. V lost 7 bases to trimming and J lost 7 bases, with 13 bases between them. Per germline, CDR1 WSHSY and CDR2 SAAADI. The CDR3 loop spans 13 amino acids.

V gene TRBV5-1 combines with J gene TRBJ2-1; TRBD1 matches at 10 bases. The CDR3 loop spans 19 amino acids. The V segment lost 4 bases and the J segment 1 base; nucleotides outside the gene matches: 14. From germline, CDR1 is SGHRS and CDR2 YFSETQ. CDR3 sequence (DNA): TGCGCCAGCAGCCCCTTGGTGGGGAGGGACAGGGGTTCCTACAATGAGCAGTTCTTC. It yields the protein CASSPLVGRDRGSYNEQFF.

V and J are TRBV6-1 and TRBJ2-1; maybe TRBD2 (5 bases). Trimming pared 2 bases from V and 12 bases from J, leaving 17 bases between. The CDR3 is made up of 14 amino acids. CDR1 is MNHNS, CDR2 SASEGT, per germline. CDR3 in amino acids: CASSELQGTRRQFF. CDR3 bases: TGTGCCAGCAGTGAACTTCAAGGTACTAGAAGGCAGTTCTTC.

V and J are TRBV19 and TRBJ1-1, with D possibly being TRBD1 (6 bases). Germline V gene sequence: CDR1 LNHDA, CDR2 SQIVND (reference sequence). Trimming stripped 6 bases from V and 1 base from J, with 15 bases between. The CDR3 is 15 amino acids. The CDR3 DNA is TGTGCCAGTAGCACCCACAGGGTGAGGAACACTGAAGCTTTCTTT. As protein: CASSTHRVRNTEAFF.

The CDR3 loop reads CASSSVTAYQETQYF. In DNA, the CDR3 is TGTGCCAGCAGCTCGGTGACAGCGTACCAAGAGACCCAGTACTTC. This chain joins TRBV11-1 and TRBJ2-5; maybe TRBD1 (5 bases). The V end was cut by 4 bases, the J end by 0 bases, with 12 bases between. Germline CDR1 reads SGHAT; CDR2 reads FQDESV (reference sequence). The CDR3 runs 15 residues.

The V call is TRBV5-1, the J call TRBJ2-1, with TRBD2 as a possible D gene (5 bases). In germline, CDR1 is SGHRS, CDR2 YFSETQ. Trimming left V 2 bases short and J 5 bases short, with 8 bases between. This CDR3 is 13 amino acids long. The CDR3 region is CASSLQADNEQFF. The CDR3 DNA reads as TGCGCCAGCAGCTTACAAGCGGACAATGAGCAGTTCTTC.